This TCR beta chain derives from a study of T cells after yellow fever vaccination (dated by TCRdb to about 2019). Regarding the study in general: The SMART-Seq v4 Ultra Low Input RNA kit was used to prepare libraries from fractions with low cell numbers. To follow T-cell clones before and after primary and booster YFV17D yellow fever vaccination, bulk TCR alpha and beta repertoires were sequenced over time. The cohort comprised two healthy male donors, one aged 18 to 30 and one aged 30 to 39 years. Blood was drawn at multiple timepoints before and after primary and secondary immunization, with bulk PBMC replicates and cell subsets isolated. On the study overall, not on this receptor specifically: Because only a couple of donors were included in the study, the extent to which the findings can be generalized is limited. A small fraction of clonotypes showed up in both the CD4 and CD8 compartments, probably as a result of convergent recombination. The secondary T-cell response was found to be weaker but faster than the primary response, with a peak reached on day 5 rather than on day 15. Most clones expanded after primary vaccination were re-detected after the booster (almost 97% of CD4 and around nine tenths of CD8), suggesting broad memory maintenance. FACS-sorted repertoires could contain abundant contaminating clonotypes from the bulk population, so computational filtering was required.

The sample's treatment or condition label, in plain terms: live attenuated yellow fever vaccine strain. Two biological replicates of bulk PBMCs were collected at each blood-draw timepoint. PBMCs were isolated from peripheral blood using a standard Ficoll-Paque protocol. RNA was extracted with TriZol from bulk PBMCs, CD4 and CD8 fractions, and dextramer-positive and dextramer-negative fractions. Synthesis of TCR cDNA relied on 5'RACE template switching, a step that introduced a universal primer site along with unique molecular identifiers. cDNA synthesis was primed from both the TCR alpha and TCR beta constant segments. Two PCR steps were used to amplify libraries, with sample barcodes and sequencing adapters being added in the second step. Sequencing of libraries was performed on Illumina HiSeq 2500 (2x100 bp) or NovaSeq (2x150 bp). Regarding the original processing steps: MIGEC handled demultiplexing of reads and collapsing into UMI consensus sequences, while MiXCR performed V(D)J alignment. Using edgeR on replicate PBMC samples, clonotypes were called vaccine-responding if FDR was below 0.01 and the log2 fold change was above 5 up to day 15. CD4 or CD8 identity was assigned to each bulk clonotype according to whether the clonotype was present at higher abundance in the sequenced CD4 repertoire or the sequenced CD8 repertoire. The public sequencing data were trimmed at Q25 with fastp and processed into clonotypes with MiXCR by TCRdb, which kept only in-frame beta chains. CDR3 protein sequences are deduplicated, and each keeps its most common genes and DNA. V and J calls and clone size were set by TCRdb, not the authors. This sample is represented by 450,000 to 650,000 distinct CDR3 sequences; approximately 15% of them were singletons. More than 13% of the sample comes from the top ten.

CDR1 is given as MNHEY and CDR2 as SMNVEV, both from the germline V gene (reference sequence). V is shortened by 0 bases, J by 2 bases, and the region joining them spans 11 bases. Counted from cysteine to phenylalanine, this CDR3 has 16 amino acids. Only the CDR3 portion is preserved as DNA: 48 bases, with reading frame beginning at the first base. As concerns this clonotype: The antigen this receptor binds is unknown. Base quality data are lacking; no much larger clone is found one base away.

This material consisted of PBMCs, taken on the day of the yellow fever booster vaccination. The chain is assembled from TRBV27 and TRBJ2-1; TRBD1 is perhaps the D gene, given 6 matching bases. The TCR sequence derives from a man under 40 who received the YFV17D yellow fever vaccine. In nucleotides, the sequence is TGTGCCAGCAGTTTATCCCTACAGGGCGCCTACAATGAGCAGTTCTTC. This encodes CASSLSLQGAYNEQFF.